This T cell receptor beta chain was sequenced in a study of blood T cell repertoires in COVID-19. The wider study: The United States, Italy and Spain provided the acute and convalescent COVID-19 samples. Nucleic acid was either cDNA or gDNA, and it came from T cells, B-cell-depleted T cells, or PBMCs.

Source study methods: Amplified reference gene primers provided the basis for estimating nucleated cell counts. Sequenced by immunoSEQ multiplex PCR; TCRdb stores in-frame clones only, minus some. V, J and clone size are those of that table, while D and trimming were read from the DNA. The table shows tens of thousands of clones, with 88% occurring only once. The specimen sequenced was peripheral blood. The sequence derives from a human donor in a cohort sampled during active COVID-19.

CDR3 bases: TGCGCCAGCAGCTTCACAACGGGGGTAGGAACTGAAGCTTTCTTT. It encodes CASSFTTGVGTEAFF. The chain is built from TRBV5-1 and TRBJ1-1; D may be TRBD1 (5 bases). Per the germline V gene, CDR1 is SGHRS and CDR2 is YFSETQ. The germline V and J ends were trimmed by 2 bases and 5 bases, with 16 bases remaining between them. The CDR3 has 15 amino acids. The full variable domain, completed using reference TRBV5-1 and TRBJ1-1, is KAGVTQTPRYLIKTRGQQVTLSCSPISGHRSVSWYQQTPGQGLQFLFEYFSETQRNKGNFPGRFSGRQFSNSRSEMNVSTLELGDSALYLCASSFTTGVGTEAFFGQGTRLTVV.